Listed below are T cell receptor beta chains from one sample, sequenced in a study of T cell responses to AZD1222 COVID-19 vaccine. The protocol was immunoSEQ multiplex PCR, while the TCRdb copy is restricted to in-frame clones and leaves out a portion. The table includes about 130,000 clones, around nine tenths detected once. The sample in question was peripheral blood, obtained on day 0 of AZD1222 vaccination. The source of these receptors is an adult in good health. Both conserved end residues are part of each CDR3. A D gene is named only where the DNA matches it firmly. Only part of the rows carry a size: once, few, many, or a class if the clone is expanded.

clone_size j_call cdr3_length v_call d_call cdr3_nt cdr3_aa
. TRBJ2-2 11 TRBV24-1 . TGTGCCACCAGCTACACCGGGGAGCTGTTTTTT CATSYTGELFF
. TRBJ2-1 17 TRBV2 TRBD2 TGTGCCAGCAGTCAGGAGCCGGGACTAGCGGTATACAATGAGCAGTTCTTC CASSQEPGLAVYNEQFF
. TRBJ2-1 14 TRBV6-5 TRBD2 TGTGCCAGCAGTTACGGACTAGAAGACAATGAGCAGTTCTTC CASSYGLEDNEQFF
. TRBJ2-7 13 TRBV7-8 . TGTGCCAGCAGCCTAGACAGGTCCTACGAGCAGTACTTC CASSLDRSYEQYF
. TRBJ2-3 16 TRBV2 TRBD1 TGTGCCACCCGACAGGGCCCGGAACGGTACACAGATACGCAGTATTTT CATRQGPERYTDTQYF
. TRBJ2-7 16 TRBV10-3 . TGTGCCATCAGGGGCGGAGGACGGACGGGAGCCTACGAGCAGTACTTC CAIRGGGRTGAYEQYF
. TRBJ1-2 13 TRBV7-2 . TGTGCCAGCAGCACTACAGGGTACTATGGCTACACCTTC CASSTTGYYGYTF
once TRBJ1-5 16 TRBV27 . TGTGCCAGCAGTCCCCACACGGATTTGGGCAATCAGCCCCAGCATTTT CASSPHTDLGNQPQHF
. TRBJ1-3 14 TRBV2 . TGTGCCAGCAGTGATCGGCTTGTTGGAAACACCATATATTTT CASSDRLVGNTIYF
. TRBJ2-7 17 TRBV19 TRBD2 TGTGCCAGTAGTATTCGTCTAGCGGGAGGTACGACCTACGAGCAGTACTTC CASSIRLAGGTTYEQYF
. TRBJ2-1 15 TRBV18 . TGTGCCAGCTCACCAGCTAGCTGGGGGACCGGTGAGCAGTTCTTC CASSPASWGTGEQFF
. TRBJ2-2 14 TRBV19 . TGTGCCACCTCGACGGAACCGAACACCGGGGAGCTGTTTTTT CATSTEPNTGELFF
. TRBJ2-7 14 TRBV3-1/TRBV3-2 . TGTGCCAGCAGCCAAGGGACAGAGAACAGGCGGCAGTACTTC CASSQGTENRRQYF
. TRBJ2-7 16 TRBV15 TRBD1 TGTGCCACCAGCAGAGATAGGGGGACAGGGGGATACGAGCAGTACTTC CATSRDRGTGGYEQYF
. TRBJ2-7 16 TRBV4-1 TRBD1 TGCGCCAGCAGCCCAACTTTAACAGGGGGCCTCTACGAGCAGTACTTC CASSPTLTGGLYEQYF
. TRBJ2-7 15 TRBV7-9 . TGTGCCAGCAGCCCCGGAGGTTTGGGGTCCTACGAGCAGTACTTC CASSPGGLGSYEQYF
. TRBJ2-2 16 TRBV6-1 . TGTGCCAGCAGTGAAGCAGAACGATACCTGGTCGGGGAGCTGTTTTTT CASSEAERYLVGELFF
. TRBJ1-2 14 TRBV19 . TGTGCCAGTAGTCGGGCCGGGGCAGCCTATGGCTACACCTTC CASSRAGAAYGYTF
. TRBJ1-5 19 TRBV24-1 TRBD1 TGTGCCACCAGTGAATCCGTCCTCGGGACAGGGGAAGGAAATCAGCCCCAGCATTTT CATSESVLGTGEGNQPQHF
. TRBJ1-5 15 TRBV7-6 . TGTGCCAGCAGCTTATCGGACAGTAGCAATCAGCCCCAGCATTTT CASSLSDSSNQPQHF
. TRBJ1-1 15 TRBV11-2 . TGTGCCAGCCTAGAATCTACAGGGTTTAGGACTGAAGCTTTCTTT CASLESTGFRTEAFF
. TRBJ1-5 14 TRBV19 . TGTGCCAGTATGCAACGAGGTTTCAATCAGCCCCAGCATTTT CASMQRGFNQPQHF
. TRBJ1-5 14 TRBV19 . TGTGCCAGTAGCTTTAACAGGGACTACCAGCCCCAGCATTTT CASSFNRDYQPQHF
. TRBJ2-2 14 TRBV16 . TGTGCCAGCAGCCGACAGTTCCCCACCGGGGAGCTGTTTTTT CASSRQFPTGELFF
. TRBJ2-3 14 TRBV18 . TGTGCCAGCTCACCGGGAGCTGGGTCAGATACGCAGTATTTT CASSPGAGSDTQYF
. TRBJ1-3 15 TRBV19 . TGTGCCAGTAGTCAGCAACCTTACTCTGGAAACACCATATATTTT CASSQQPYSGNTIYF
. TRBJ1-1 13 TRBV18 . TGTGCCAGCTCAGCGACAGACAACACTGAAGCTTTCTTT CASSATDNTEAFF
once TRBJ2-1 14 TRBV29-1 TRBD2 TGCAGCGTACTAGCGGGGTTAGACTACAATGAGCAGTTCTTC CSVLAGLDYNEQFF
. TRBJ2-6 15 TRBV5-5 . TGTGCCAGCAGCTTGGGAGAGGGAGGTCCCAACGTCCTGACTTTC CASSLGEGGPNVLTF
. TRBJ1-2 14 TRBV5-1 . TGCGCCAGCAGCTTGGATCCAGACTACTATGGCTACACCTTC CASSLDPDYYGYTF
. TRBJ1-2 14 TRBV7-9 TRBD1 TGTGCCAGCAGCTTAGGGACCGGGACAGCGGGCTACACCTTC CASSLGTGTAGYTF
. TRBJ2-7 14 TRBV6-1 . TGTGCCAGCAGTGAAGTTAGGGGTTACGGCGAGCAGTACTTC CASSEVRGYGEQYF
. TRBJ2-7 11 TRBV10-3 . TGTGCCATCAGTGAGGACTACGAGCAGTACTTC CAISEDYEQYF
. TRBJ1-1 16 TRBV15 TRBD1 TGTGCCACCAGCAGATGGGGACAGGGTAAGAACACTGAAGCTTTCTTT CATSRWGQGKNTEAFF
. TRBJ1-2 14 TRBV2 TRBD1 TGTGCCAGCACTGACAGGGACCAAAACTATGGCTACACCTTC CASTDRDQNYGYTF
. TRBJ1-1 11 TRBV6-5 . TGTGCCAGCGAGGCTTGGACTGAAGCTTTCTTT CASEAWTEAFF
. TRBJ2-7 16 TRBV19 . TGTGCCAGTATCGTGGGGCTGGGATGTGATTCCTACGAGCAGTACTTC CASIVGLGCDSYEQYF
. TRBJ2-7 15 TRBV5-1 TRBD1 TGCGCCAGCAGCCCAGGGGACAGGCACTCCTACGAGCAGTACTTC CASSPGDRHSYEQYF
. TRBJ1-5 15 TRBV10-3 . TGTGCCATCAGTGAAAGGGGGGCGAGCAATCAGCCCCAGCATTTT CAISERGASNQPQHF
. TRBJ2-1 15 TRBV5-1 TRBD2 TGCGCCAGCAGCCCCTCACTAGCGGGACAGCGGGAGCAGTTCTTC CASSPSLAGQREQFF